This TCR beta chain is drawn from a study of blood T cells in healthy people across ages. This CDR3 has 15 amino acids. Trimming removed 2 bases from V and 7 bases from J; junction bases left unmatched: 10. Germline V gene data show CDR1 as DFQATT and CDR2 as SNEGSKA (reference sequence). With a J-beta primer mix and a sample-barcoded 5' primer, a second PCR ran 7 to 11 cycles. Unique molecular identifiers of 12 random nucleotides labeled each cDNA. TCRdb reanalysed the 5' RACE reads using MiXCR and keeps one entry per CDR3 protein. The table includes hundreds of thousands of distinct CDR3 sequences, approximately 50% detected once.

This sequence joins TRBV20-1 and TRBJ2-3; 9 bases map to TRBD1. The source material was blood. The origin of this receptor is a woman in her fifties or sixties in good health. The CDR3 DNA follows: TGCAGTGCTAGACACCTACAGGGGGCTCCGAATACGCAGTATTTT. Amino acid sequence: CSARHLQGAPNTQYF.